Below are 14 T cell receptor beta chains sequenced from a single sample in a study of CD8 T cells in Susac syndrome. Reverse transcription of roughly 0.5 to 1 ug RNA was carried out with random hexamers. TCRdb processed the immunoSEQ multiplex PCR reads anew with MiXCR; each CDR3 protein has one entry. This sample yields about 140,000 distinct CDR3 sequences, of which around 93% are seen a single time; about 0.14% belongs to the top ten. Sequenced material: CD4+ T cells from PBMCs. The receptors here all came from a human donor with Susac syndrome.

This rearrangement joins TRBV19 to TRBJ1-5, with a weak D call TRBD1 (6 bases). V shed 5 bases and J shed 3 bases, with 17 bases lying between them. CDR3 length: 16 residues. The germline gives CDR1 LNHDA, CDR2 SQIVND (reference sequence). Written as DNA, the CDR3 is TGTGCCAGTAGTCCTATCGACAGGTCCGACAATCAGCCCCAGCATTTT. As protein: CASSPIDRSDNQPQHF. Variable domain in full (rest from reference TRBV19 and TRBJ1-5): DGGITQSPKYLFRKEGQNVTLSCEQNLNHDAMYWYRQDPGQGLRLIYYSQIVNDFQKGDIAEGYSVSREKKESFPLTVTSAQKNPTAFYLCASSPIDRSDNQPQHFGDGTRLSIL.

The V and J genes are TRBV9 and TRBJ1-1; no definite D call. Trimming took 0 bases from V and 1 from J, leaving 4 bases between them. The CDR3 runs 13 residues. Germline V gene sequence: CDR1 SGDLS, CDR2 YYNGEE. The CDR3 region is CASSVDSNTEAFF. The CDR3 DNA reads TGTGCCAGCAGCGTAGACTCGAACACTGAAGCTTTCTTT.

Note on this clonotype: The germline gene is not matched at one end of the junction; a read error may be the cause. This chain uses TRBV20-1 with TRBJ2-3; D is unclear. Per germline, CDR1 DFQATT and CDR2 SNEGSKA (reference sequence). The CDR3 runs 11 residues. CDR3 nucleotide sequence: TGTAGCTTCGACCTCACAGATACGCAGTATTTT. Residues: CSFDLTDTQYF.

The V gene is TRBV4-1, the J gene TRBJ2-1; D not resolved. Looked up from germline, CDR1 is MGHRA and CDR2 is YSYEKL. CDR3 size: 13 residues. Trimming removed 0 bases from V and 9 bases from J, with 9 bases in between. This chain's CDR3 is CASSQEEWSEQFF. DNA for the CDR3: TGCGCCAGCAGCCAAGAGGAGTGGAGTGAGCAGTTCTTC.

The V call is TRBV20-1, the J call TRBJ2-1; 14 positions match TRBD2. Trimming took 6 bases from V and 8 from J; bases not matched to a gene: 6. This CDR3 contains 14 residues. The germline V gene encodes CDR1 DFQATT and CDR2 SNEGSKA (reference sequence). DNA of the CDR3: TGCAGTGCGGAGACTAGCGGGGGGGATGATGAGCAGTTCTTC. It encodes CSAETSGGDDEQFF.

This chain joins TRBV9 and TRBJ2-1; D might be TRBD2 (5 bases). In germline, CDR1 is SGDLS, CDR2 YYNGEE. This CDR3 comprises 13 residues. Trimming pared 7 bases from V and 10 bases from J, leaving 18 bases between. The DNA of the CDR3 is TGTGCCAGCGGACTGACGGTTATGGGGGAGCAGTTCTTC. This gives the protein CASGLTVMGEQFF.

This clonotype showed up just once. The chain joins TRBV20-1 to TRBJ1-2; D gene unclear. The CDR3 has 14 residues. V was pared by 1 base and J by 1 base, with 10 bases between. Germline loops: CDR1 DFQATT, CDR2 SNEGSKA (reference sequence). The CDR3 DNA is TGCAGTGCTAGAGGAGGCAGCTATAACTATGGCTACACCTTC. Encoded protein: CSARGGSYNYGYTF.

V gene TRBV20-1 combines with J gene TRBJ2-1, with TRBD2 matching over 10 bases. The CDR3 extends over 16 amino acids. Germline V gene sequence: CDR1 DFQATT, CDR2 SNEGSKA (reference sequence). The ends lost 1 base at V and 4 bases at J; junction bases unmatched: 7. Here the CDR3 DNA reads TGCAGTGCTAGAGTGCGCGGGACTAGCGCATACAATGAGCAGTTCTTC. Translating gives CSARVRGTSAYNEQFF.

In this sample, this clonotype turned up a few times. The chain links TRBV3-1 to TRBJ1-6; D is possibly TRBD1 (5 bases). Germline-derived CDR1 and CDR2 are LGHDT and YNNKEL (reference sequence). The CDR3 has 14 amino acids. Trimming took 4 bases from V and 7 from J, leaving 11 bases between them. As DNA, the CDR3 is TGTGCCAGCAGCCCCGGGACGGAGAATTCACCCCTCCACTTT. This translates into CASSPGTENSPLHF.

This clonotype was counted once. J is TRBJ2-1 and V is TRBV12-3 or TRBV12-4; TRBD1 is a possible D gene (6 bases). The CDR3 totals 16 residues. The germline V and J ends were trimmed by 1 base and 4 bases, with 14 bases remaining between them. The DNA of the CDR3 is TGTGCCAGCAGTTTAGGGTCAGGGGCCGGATACAATGAGCAGTTCTTC. Encoded protein: CASSLGSGAGYNEQFF.

Here the CDR3 reads CASSLSLRYGYTF. In DNA form, the CDR3 reads TGTGCCAGCAGTTTGTCCCTCCGCTATGGCTACACCTTC. This chain links TRBV12-3 or TRBV12-4 with TRBJ1-2; D call uncertain. The CDR3 contains 13 residues. V was pared by 3 bases and J by 4 bases, with 9 bases between.

The chain joins TRBV30 to TRBJ1-2; TRBD1 agrees at 9 bases. The germline gives CDR1 GTSNPN, CDR2 SVGIG (reference sequence). The CDR3 length is 15 residues. J lost 4 bases, V lost 0 bases, and 6 bases had no gene match. The CDR3 sequence is CAWSVPRDRAYGYTF. Here the CDR3 DNA reads TGTGCCTGGAGTGTACCCAGGGACAGGGCCTATGGCTACACCTTC.

This chain uses TRBV25-1 with TRBJ2-5, with D uncertain. This CDR3 is 13 amino acids long. V dropped 2 bases and J dropped 3 bases, with 7 bases sitting between them. Germline values: CDR1 MGHDK, CDR2 SYGVNS. The CDR3 region has the DNA TGTGCCAGCAGTGAACCGGCCGAAGAGACCCAGTACTTC. Amino acid sequence: CASSEPAEETQYF. Supplemented by reference TRBV25-1 and TRBJ2-5, the full variable domain reads EADIYQTPRYLVIGTGKKITLECSQTMGHDKMYWYQQDPGMELHLIHYSYGVNSTEKGDLSSESTVSRIRTEHFPLTLESARPSHTSQYLCASSEPAEETQYFGPGTRLLVL.

V and J are TRBV29-1 and TRBJ1-1; D is unresolved. CDR3 length: 11 residues. V was cut by 5 bases and J by 4 bases, with 8 bases left in between. The germline V gene has CDR1 SQVTM and CDR2 ANQGSEA. CDR3 region: CSVLEGTEAFF. The CDR3, as DNA: TGCAGCGTTTTGGAGGGCACTGAAGCTTTCTTT.